The T cell receptor (beta chain) described here comes from a study of metastatic and nonmetastatic thyroid tumors. Study in general: From malignant and benign thyroid patients, repertoires in blood and in tumor or nodule tissue were compared.

Study-wide points: Malignant thyroid tumors reportedly exceeded benign nodules significantly in TCR beta diversity, with the difference appearing in blood and tumor.

Thyroid surgery took place with no prior treatment in any patient. Under the authors' procedure: Using the CDR3 differences seen across clinicopathological groups, the authors built a distant-metastasis classifier for papillary thyroid cancer, which was meant to discriminate distant-metastatic patients. MiXCR reprocessed the PCR reads for TCRdb. V and J calls and clone size were set by TCRdb, not the authors. The sample records some 15,000 clones, approximately 30% being singletons. The CDR3 sequence is 14 residues long. Losses at the gene ends were 6 bases for V and 4 bases for J; bases not matched to a gene: 7. The sample holds many counts of this clone. The antigen remains unidentified.

The clonotype originates from a male donor with papillary thyroid cancer or a benign thyroid nodule (not recorded which). Some clones in this sample may be carry-over from other donors' samples. The sequencing input was tumor tissue. The rearrangement joins TRBV12-3 or TRBV12-4 to TRBJ2-5, with 8 bases aligning to TRBD2. CDR3 region: CASRLERETETQYF. The CDR3, as DNA: TGTGCCAGCAGGCTGGAGCGGGAGACAGAGACCCAGTACTTC.